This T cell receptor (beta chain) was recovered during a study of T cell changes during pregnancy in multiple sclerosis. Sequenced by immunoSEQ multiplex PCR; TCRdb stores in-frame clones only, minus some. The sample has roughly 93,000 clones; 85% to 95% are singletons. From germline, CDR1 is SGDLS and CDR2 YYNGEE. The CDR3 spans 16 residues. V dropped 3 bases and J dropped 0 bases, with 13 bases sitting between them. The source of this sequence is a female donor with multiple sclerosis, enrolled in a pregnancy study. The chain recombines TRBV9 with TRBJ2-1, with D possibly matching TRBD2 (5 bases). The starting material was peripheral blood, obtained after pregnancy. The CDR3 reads CASSASYGVSYNEQFF. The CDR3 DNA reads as TGTGCCAGCAGCGCCTCCTACGGGGTCTCCTACAATGAGCAGTTCTTC.